This T cell receptor beta chain appears in the sequencing data of a study of T cell clonotyping in hematopoietic cell transplantation. The overall study: Samples: about 28 days before transplant, then days 30, 100 and 180 after.

Note on this clone: Its antigen is unknown.

J lost 6 bases, V lost 7 bases, and 15 bases had no gene match. Germline V gene data show CDR1 as SQVTM and CDR2 as ANQGSEA. The CDR3 is 14 residues long. Study observations and caveats: Without cell sorting, CD4 versus CD8 contributions remain unresolved.

Assay: immunoSEQ multiplex PCR; the TCRdb copy retains only in-frame clones and omits some. This sample has roughly 15,000 clones, with about 60% found just once. The sequence derives from a human donor who either received an allogeneic hematopoietic cell transplant for a myeloid malignancy or was a related donor (not recorded which). Some clones in this sample may be carry-over from other donors' samples. The J gene is TRBJ2-7, the V gene TRBV29-1; 7 bases line up with TRBD1. Sequenced sample: PBMCs. The CDR3 DNA is TGCAGCGGGGCCGGGACAGTGATGTCTGGCGAGCAGTACTTC. Translation: CSGAGTVMSGEQYF.